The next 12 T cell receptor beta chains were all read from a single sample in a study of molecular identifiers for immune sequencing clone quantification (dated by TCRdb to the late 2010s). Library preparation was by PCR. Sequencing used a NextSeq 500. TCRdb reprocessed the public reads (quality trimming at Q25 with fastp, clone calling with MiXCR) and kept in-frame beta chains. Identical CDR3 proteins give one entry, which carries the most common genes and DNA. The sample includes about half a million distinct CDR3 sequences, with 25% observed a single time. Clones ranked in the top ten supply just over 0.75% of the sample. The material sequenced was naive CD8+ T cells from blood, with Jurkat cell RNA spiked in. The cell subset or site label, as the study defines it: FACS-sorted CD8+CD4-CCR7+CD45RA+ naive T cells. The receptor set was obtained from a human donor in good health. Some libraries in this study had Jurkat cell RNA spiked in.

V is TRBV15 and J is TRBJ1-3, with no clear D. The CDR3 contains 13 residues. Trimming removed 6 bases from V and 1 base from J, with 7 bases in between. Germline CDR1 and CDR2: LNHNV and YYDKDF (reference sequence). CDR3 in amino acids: CATRAVSGNTIYF. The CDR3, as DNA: TGTGCCACCAGGGCGGTATCTGGAAACACCATATATTTT.

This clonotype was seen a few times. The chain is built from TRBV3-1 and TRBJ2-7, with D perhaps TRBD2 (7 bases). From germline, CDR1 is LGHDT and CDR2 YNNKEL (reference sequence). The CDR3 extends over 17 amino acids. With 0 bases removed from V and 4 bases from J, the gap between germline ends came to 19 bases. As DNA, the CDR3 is TGTGCCAGCAGCCAAGACGGGATGGCGGGGGCTTTGTACGAGCAGTACTTC. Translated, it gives CASSQDGMAGALYEQYF.

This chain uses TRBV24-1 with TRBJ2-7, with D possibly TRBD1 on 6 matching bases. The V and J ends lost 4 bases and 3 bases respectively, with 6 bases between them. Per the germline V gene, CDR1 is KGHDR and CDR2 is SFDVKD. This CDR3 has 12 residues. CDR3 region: CATSEDSYEQYF. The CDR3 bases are TGTGCCACCAGTGAGGACAGCTACGAGCAGTACTTC.

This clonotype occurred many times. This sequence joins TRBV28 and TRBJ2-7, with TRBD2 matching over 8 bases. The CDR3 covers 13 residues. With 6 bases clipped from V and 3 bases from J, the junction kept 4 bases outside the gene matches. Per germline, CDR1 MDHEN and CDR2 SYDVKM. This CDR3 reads CASSPAGDYEQYF. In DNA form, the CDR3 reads TGTGCCAGCAGCCCAGCGGGAGACTACGAGCAGTACTTC.

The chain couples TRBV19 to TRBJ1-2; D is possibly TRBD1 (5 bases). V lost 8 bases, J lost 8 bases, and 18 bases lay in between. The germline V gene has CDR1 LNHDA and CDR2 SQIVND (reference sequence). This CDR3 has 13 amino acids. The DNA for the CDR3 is TGTGCCAGTGCCGGGGCTCCGGCGATGGGCTACACCTTC. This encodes CASAGAPAMGYTF.

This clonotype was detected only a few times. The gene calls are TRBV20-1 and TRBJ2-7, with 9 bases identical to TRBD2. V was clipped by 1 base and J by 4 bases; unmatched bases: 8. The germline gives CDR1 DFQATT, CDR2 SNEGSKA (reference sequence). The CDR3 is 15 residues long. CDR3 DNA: TGCAGTGCTAGAGGTCTAGCGGGGCCGAATTACGAGCAGTACTTC. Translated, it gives CSARGLAGPNYEQYF.

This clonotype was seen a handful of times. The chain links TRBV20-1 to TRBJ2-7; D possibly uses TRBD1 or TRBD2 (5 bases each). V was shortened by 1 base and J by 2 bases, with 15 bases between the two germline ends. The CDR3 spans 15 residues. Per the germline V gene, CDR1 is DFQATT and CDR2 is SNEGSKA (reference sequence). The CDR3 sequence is CSARGGRTPTYEQYF. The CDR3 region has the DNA TGCAGTGCTAGAGGGGGCAGGACTCCGACCTACGAGCAGTACTTC.

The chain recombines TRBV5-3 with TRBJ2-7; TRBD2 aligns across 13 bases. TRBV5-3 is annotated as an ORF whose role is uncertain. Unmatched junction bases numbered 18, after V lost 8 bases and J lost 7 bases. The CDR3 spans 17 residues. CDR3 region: CASSLGVLAGGPLEQYF. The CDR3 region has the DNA TGTGCCAGCAGCCTCGGAGTACTAGCGGGAGGGCCGTTGGAGCAGTACTTC.

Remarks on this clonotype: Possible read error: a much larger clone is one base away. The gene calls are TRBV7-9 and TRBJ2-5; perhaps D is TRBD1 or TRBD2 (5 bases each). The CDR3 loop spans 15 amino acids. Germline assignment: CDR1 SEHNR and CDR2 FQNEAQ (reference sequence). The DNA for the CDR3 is TGTGCCAGCAGTGGACCCCGGGACCGGCAAGAGACCCGGTACTTC. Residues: CASSGPRDRQETRYF.

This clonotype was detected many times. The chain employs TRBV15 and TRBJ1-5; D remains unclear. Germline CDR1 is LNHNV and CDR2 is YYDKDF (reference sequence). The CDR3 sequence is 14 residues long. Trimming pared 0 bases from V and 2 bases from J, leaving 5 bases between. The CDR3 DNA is TGTGCCACCAGCAGAGACTCGCGCAATCAGCCCCAGCATTTT. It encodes CATSRDSRNQPQHF.

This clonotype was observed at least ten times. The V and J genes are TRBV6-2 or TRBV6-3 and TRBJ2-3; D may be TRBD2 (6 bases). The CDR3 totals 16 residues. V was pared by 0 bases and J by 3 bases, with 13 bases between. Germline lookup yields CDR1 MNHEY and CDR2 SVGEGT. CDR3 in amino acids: CASSYSMGGPTDTQYF. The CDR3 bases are TGTGCCAGCAGTTACTCGATGGGAGGCCCGACAGATACGCAGTATTTT.

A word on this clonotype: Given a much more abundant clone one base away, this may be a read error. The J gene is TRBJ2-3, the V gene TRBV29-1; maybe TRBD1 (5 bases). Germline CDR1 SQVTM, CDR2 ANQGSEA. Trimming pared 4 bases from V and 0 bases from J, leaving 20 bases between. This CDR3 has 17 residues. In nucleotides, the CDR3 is TGCAGCGTTGTGAGGCCAGGGCCATTAACTAGCACAGATACGCAGTATTTT. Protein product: CSVVRPGPLTSTDTQYF.